One sample yielded the 16 T cell receptor beta chains listed below, sequenced in a study of OX40 agonist ivuxolimab in advanced cancers. Data came from immunoSEQ multiplex PCR; TCRdb stores just in-frame clones and leaves some out. This sample has roughly 81,000 clones, with 70% to 90% found just once. The input for sequencing was CD4+ or CD8+ T cells sorted from blood, taken in a trial of the OX40 agonist ivuxolimab. The receptors come from an adult with an advanced solid tumor such as melanoma, head and neck, liver or kidney cancer.

The V gene is TRBV6-6, the J gene TRBJ2-7, with 7 bases matching TRBD2. The V and J ends lost 7 bases and 12 bases, in that order; junction bases with no gene match: 9. The CDR3 loop spans 11 amino acids. Germline CDR1 MNHNY, CDR2 SVGAGI (reference sequence). Written as DNA, the CDR3 is TGTGCCAGCACCCACGGGGGGACTGCGTACTTC. Protein: CASTHGGTAYF.

This clone was counted between two and nine times. The chain uses TRBV19 and TRBJ1-1; D gene ambiguous. Germline CDR1 reads LNHDA; CDR2 reads SQIVND (reference sequence). The CDR3 sequence is 14 residues long. V was clipped by 1 base and J by 5 bases, with 11 bases between them. The CDR3 protein is CASSIAFVSTEAFF. Here the CDR3 DNA reads TGTGCCAGTAGTATAGCTTTCGTATCGACTGAAGCTTTCTTT.

The chain links TRBV5-1 to TRBJ2-1; D tentatively fits TRBD1 or TRBD2 (5 bases each). The V gene's germline CDR1 is SGHRS and CDR2 YFSETQ. This CDR3 is 15 amino acids long. Trimming shortened V by 0 bases and J by 6 bases, and 13 bases separated the two germline ends. The CDR3 nucleotides read TGCGCCAGCAGCTTGGCTGGGACCCTGACCAATGAGCAGTTCTTC. This gives the protein CASSLAGTLTNEQFF.

V is TRBV7-2 and J is TRBJ1-4; no definite D call. Germline assignment: CDR1 SGHTA and CDR2 FQGNSA. CDR3 length: 14 amino acids. Trimming cost V 1 base and J 6 bases, with 9 bases left between them. The CDR3 DNA reads TGTGCCAGCAGCTTAGGTTGGGGTGATGAAAAACTGTTTTTT. The encoded protein is CASSLGWGDEKLFF.

The CDR3 nucleotides are TGTGCCAGTAGTATAGCCGGGACTAGCGGGAGGTCCTACGAGCAGTACTTC. Its translation: CASSIAGTSGRSYEQYF. The chain carries TRBV19 and TRBJ2-7; 15 bases are shared with TRBD2. CDR3 length: 17 amino acids. Germline V CDR1 and CDR2: LNHDA, SQIVND (reference sequence). Trimming cost V 1 base and J 1 base; bases outside gene matches: 2.

This clone came up once. The chain has TRBV18 and TRBJ2-1; no clear D gene. Germline CDR1 is KGHSH and CDR2 is LQKENI. V lost 1 base, J lost 6 bases, and 7 bases lay in between. The CDR3 runs to 13 residues. The CDR3 loop is CASSPRTPNEQFF. The DNA of the CDR3 is TGTGCCAGCTCACCACGTACTCCCAATGAGCAGTTCTTC.

The CDR3 DNA reads as TGTGCCAGCAGCCCGCCAAGGGGGACCCTCCACTTT. Protein sequence: CASSPPRGTLHF. The rearrangement links TRBV7-9 to TRBJ1-6; D is perhaps TRBD1 (6 bases). The V end was cut by 5 bases, the J end by 14 bases, with 13 bases between. Germline CDR1 is SEHNR and CDR2 is FQNEAQ (reference sequence). The CDR3 consists of 12 residues.

The chain couples TRBV7-9 to TRBJ2-7; D unclear. The CDR3 is made up of 13 amino acids. V lost 1 base to trimming and J lost 4 bases, with 8 bases between them. The germline CDR1 and CDR2 sequences are SEHNR and FQNEAQ (reference sequence). CDR3 in amino acids: CASSLGGGYEQYF. The DNA for the CDR3 is TGTGCCAGCAGCTTAGGGGGTGGGTACGAGCAGTACTTC.

The table lists this clone with a count of one. This chain joins TRBV7-9 and TRBJ2-2; 9 bases agree with TRBD1. V shed 8 bases, J shed 2 bases, and the junction held 18 bases outside the gene matches. The germline CDR1 and CDR2 sequences are SEHNR and FQNEAQ (reference sequence). This CDR3 comprises 19 residues. In DNA form, the CDR3 reads TGTGCCAGCTCGGCGGGACAGGGTATAGTGGGCGGAAACACCGGGGAGCTGTTTTTT. This translates into CASSAGQGIVGGNTGELFF.

J is TRBJ1-1 and V is TRBV5-1, with 8 positions matching TRBD1. Looked up from germline, CDR1 is SGHRS and CDR2 is YFSETQ. This CDR3 is 15 amino acids long. The trim removed 5 bases at V and 1 base at J, leaving 7 bases unmatched. The DNA of the CDR3 is TGCGCCAGCAGGGACAGGGCAGGTGGGAACACTGAAGCTTTCTTT. It specifies CASRDRAGGNTEAFF.

V is TRBV20-1 and J is TRBJ2-5, with D unresolved. The germline CDR1 and CDR2 sequences are DFQATT and SNEGSKA (reference sequence). CDR3 length: 11 amino acids. Between the trimmed V and J ends, which lost 0 bases and 6 bases, there was a span of 5 bases. In DNA, the CDR3 is TGCAGTGCTAGAGATTCGAAGACCCAGTACTTC. Amino acid sequence: CSARDSKTQYF.

This chain links TRBV7-8 with TRBJ2-3; D might be TRBD1 (5 bases). Germline V gene lookup returns CDR1 SGHVS and CDR2 FQNEAQ. Trimming stripped 1 base from V and 2 bases from J, with 10 bases between. This CDR3 contains 15 residues. The CDR3 is CASSLEGLPTDTQYF. The CDR3 DNA follows: TGTGCCAGCAGCTTAGAGGGGCTTCCCACAGATACGCAGTATTTT.

This clone showed up just a few times. The chain combines TRBV12-2 with TRBJ2-1; no check of the table's D call, TRBD2, against the DNA was made. TRBV12-2 corresponds to a pseudogene. The CDR3 sequence is 16 residues long. The CDR3 DNA sequence: TGTGCAAGTCACCCTCTTGGTAGCCCGTCCGGCAATGAGCAGTTCTTC. Translation gives CASHPLGSPSGNEQFF.

This chain connects TRBV11-2 to TRBJ2-3; D ambiguous. Germline CDR1 SGHAT, CDR2 FQNNGV. This CDR3 has 12 amino acids. V was cut by 3 bases and J by 6 bases, with 7 bases left in between. CDR3 DNA: TGTGCCAGCAGCTTTTGGCCCGATACGCAGTATTTT. Residues: CASSFWPDTQYF.

The V and J genes are TRBV7-2 and TRBJ2-7, with a tentative D call TRBD1 (6 bases). CDR1 and CDR2 (germline): SGHTA, FQGNSA. V was cut by 5 bases and J by 3 bases, with 11 bases left in between. The CDR3 contains 13 residues. The CDR3 is CASSREGGYEQYF. CDR3 nucleotide sequence: TGTGCCAGCAGCAGAGAAGGGGGCTACGAGCAGTACTTC. The variable domain in full, with the rest retrieved from reference TRBV7-2 and TRBJ2-7, is GAGVSQSPSNKVTEKGKDVELRCDPISGHTALYWYRQSLGQGLEFLIYFQGNSAPDKSGLPSDRFSAERTGGSVSTLTIQRTQQEDSAVYLCASSREGGYEQYFGPGTRLTVT.

This clone occurred a few times. This chain joins TRBV6-1 and TRBJ1-2, with a weak D call TRBD1 (5 bases). Per the germline V gene, CDR1 is MNHNS and CDR2 is SASEGT. V was cut by 6 bases and J by 2 bases, with 10 bases left in between. The CDR3 spans 13 residues. The chain's CDR3 is CASSLGHNYGYTF. The CDR3 coding sequence is TGTGCCAGCAGCCTCGGACACAACTATGGCTACACCTTC.